Following are 30 T cell receptor beta chains from one sample sequenced in a study of T-cell reconstitution after alpha-beta-depleted transplantation in children. Unique molecular identifiers were built into the TCRbeta library. TCRdb ran MiXCR on the PCR reads and lists one entry per CDR3 protein. The sample yields about a million distinct CDR3 sequences, around 30% seen once. Source: PBMCs, mostly from graft donor cells, taken 360 days after TCRalphabeta/CD19-depleted stem cell transplant. These receptors originate from a boy in the first two years of life who had a stem cell transplant for SCID, so the T cells may come from the graft donor.

This clonotype has more than one count but fewer than ten. J is TRBJ1-2 and V is TRBV12-3 or TRBV12-4, with no clear D. The CDR3 spans 14 residues. Between the trimmed V and J ends, which lost 2 bases and 2 bases, there was a span of 9 bases. The CDR3 coding sequence is TGTGCCAGCAGTTTACGGAGTCTGAACTATGGCTACACCTTC. Translated, it gives CASSLRSLNYGYTF.

This clonotype was observed a handful of times. This sequence joins TRBV20-1 and TRBJ2-3; 11 bases agree with TRBD2. Germline CDR1 reads DFQATT; CDR2 reads SNEGSKA (reference sequence). The CDR3 covers 16 residues. V lost 5 bases to trimming and J lost 6 bases; unmatched junction nucleotides: 13. CDR3 bases: TGCAGTGCTCTCAGGGGTAGCGGGGGGGCCAAGGATACGCAGTATTTT. Amino acid sequence: CSALRGSGGAKDTQYF.

This clonotype was counted between two and nine times. The chain is built from TRBV6-1 and TRBJ2-2; no firm D call. Germline V gene lookup returns CDR1 MNHNS and CDR2 SASEGT. The length of the CDR3 is 13 residues. Trimming cost V 8 bases and J 7 bases, with 14 bases left between them. CDR3 residues: CASSKERFGELFF. In nucleotides, the CDR3 is TGTGCCAGCTCCAAGGAACGTTTCGGGGAGCTGTTTTTT.

The chain links TRBV5-1 to TRBJ2-1; D is possibly TRBD1 (6 bases). Trimming left V 4 bases short and J 4 bases short, with 15 bases between. The germline V gene has CDR1 SGHRS and CDR2 YFSETQ. The CDR3 loop spans 15 amino acids. The CDR3, as DNA: TGCGCCAGCAGCAACGACAGGTATAATTACAATGAGCAGTTCTTC. It translates to CASSNDRYNYNEQFF.

This clonotype has just a few counts. This chain connects TRBV30 to TRBJ2-2, with no clear D. There are 15 residues in the CDR3. The V gene lost 0 bases and the J gene lost 2 bases, with 10 bases spanning the gap. Germline V gene sequence: CDR1 GTSNPN, CDR2 SVGIG (reference sequence). The CDR3 protein is CAWSVFGPNTGELFF. In DNA form, the CDR3 reads TGTGCCTGGAGTGTATTCGGACCAAACACCGGGGAGCTGTTTTTT.

The chain links TRBV7-9 to TRBJ2-1, with D tentatively TRBD2 (6 bases). Deletions cut 0 bases from V and 10 bases from J, with 19 bases between. Germline V gene data show CDR1 as SEHNR and CDR2 as FQNEAQ (reference sequence). CDR3 length: 16 residues. The CDR3 DNA follows: TGTGCCAGCAGCTTAGCGGTAGTGGGACCCCGGGGGGAGCAGTTCTTC. This encodes CASSLAVVGPRGEQFF.

This clonotype was observed many times. This chain joins TRBV7-9 and TRBJ2-1; D unclear. There are 12 residues in the CDR3. The V and J ends lost 2 bases and 8 bases respectively, with 7 bases between them. Per germline, CDR1 SEHNR and CDR2 FQNEAQ (reference sequence). CDR3 nucleotide sequence: TGTGCCAGCAGCTTATCCGGGTATGAGCAGTTCTTC. Encoded protein: CASSLSGYEQFF.

The V gene is TRBV7-9, the J gene TRBJ2-7, with unresolved D. This CDR3 region has 11 residues. V lost 7 bases, J lost 7 bases, and 11 bases lay in between. Germline V gene sequence: CDR1 SEHNR, CDR2 FQNEAQ (reference sequence). The CDR3 is CASTSALEQYF. The DNA for the CDR3 is TGTGCCAGCACCTCCGCTTTGGAGCAGTACTTC.

This rearrangement joins TRBV7-2 to TRBJ2-3; D may be TRBD1 (5 bases). The CDR3 length is 15 residues. From germline, CDR1 is SGHTA and CDR2 FQGNSA. V was clipped by 5 bases and J by 4 bases, with 16 bases between them. CDR3 DNA sequence: TGTGCCAGCAGCCGAATGGGAATGGGGCCAGATACGCAGTATTTT. Its translation is CASSRMGMGPDTQYF.

This clonotype was detected only a few times. The chain has TRBV11-2 and TRBJ1-2; D not certain. This CDR3 region has 12 residues. CDR1 is SGHAT, CDR2 FQNNGV, per germline. V dropped 4 bases and J dropped 4 bases, with 7 bases sitting between them. The CDR3 sequence is CASSSDGYGYTF. CDR3 nucleotide sequence: TGTGCCAGCAGCTCTGACGGCTATGGCTACACCTTC.

This clonotype showed up just a few times. The chain is built from TRBV29-1 and TRBJ2-5; the D is unclear. The CDR3 is 13 amino acids. CDR1 is SQVTM and CDR2 is ANQGSEA in the germline V gene. Trimming left V 3 bases short and J 0 bases short, with 8 bases between. The CDR3 here is CSVDHPYQETQYF. The CDR3, as DNA: TGCAGCGTTGATCACCCGTACCAAGAGACCCAGTACTTC.

The chain is built from TRBV7-9 and TRBJ2-7; a possible D gene is TRBD2 (6 bases). CDR1 and CDR2 (germline): SEHNR, FQNEAQ (reference sequence). Trimming shortened V by 0 bases and J by 3 bases, and 15 bases separated the two germline ends. The CDR3 totals 16 residues. Here the CDR3 DNA reads TGTGCCAGCAGCTTAGCTAGCGGAGACCGACTCTACGAGCAGTACTTC. The encoded protein is CASSLASGDRLYEQYF.

This clonotype was counted only a few times. V and J are TRBV12-3 or TRBV12-4 and TRBJ1-2, with D perhaps matching TRBD1 (6 bases). This CDR3 is 14 amino acids long. Deletions cut 3 bases from V and 3 bases from J, with 11 bases between. The CDR3: CASSFKAGDYGYTF. Here the CDR3 DNA reads TGTGCCAGCAGTTTTAAGGCAGGGGACTATGGCTACACCTTC.

The count of this clonotype is one. This chain links TRBV28 with TRBJ2-1; 9 bases fit TRBD2. V was pared by 5 bases and J by 9 bases, with 11 bases of the junction left unmatched. The CDR3 loop spans 15 amino acids. CDR1 MDHEN and CDR2 SYDVKM come from the germline V gene. This CDR3 reads CASSLAGPRESEQFF. The CDR3 DNA sequence: TGTGCCAGCAGTCTAGCGGGACCCAGAGAGAGTGAGCAGTTCTTC.

The V gene is TRBV28, the J gene TRBJ2-7; the D is unclear. CDR1 and CDR2 from the germline V gene are MDHEN and SYDVKM. This CDR3 contains 17 residues. V lost 2 bases and J lost 0, with 17 bases in between. CDR3: CASSLTGFAASSYEQYF. In DNA, the CDR3 is TGTGCCAGCAGTTTAACGGGCTTCGCAGCGAGCTCCTACGAGCAGTACTTC.

This clonotype has just a few counts. V usage is TRBV12-3 or TRBV12-4 and J usage is TRBJ2-7, with 8 bases lining up with TRBD1. The CDR3 extends over 16 amino acids. After removal of 3 bases from V and 2 bases from J, the junction contained 9 bases not matched to a gene. DNA for the CDR3: TGTGCCAGCAGTTTCACTCATCCAGGGGGCGCCTACGAGCAGTACTTC. Its translation is CASSFTHPGGAYEQYF.

This clonotype has just a few counts. This rearrangement joins TRBV7-9 to TRBJ2-3; D is perhaps TRBD2 (6 bases). This CDR3 is 16 amino acids long. CDR1 and CDR2 from the germline V gene are SEHNR and FQNEAQ (reference sequence). Trimming cost V 0 bases and J 3 bases, with 13 bases left between them. The CDR3 loop reads CASSLAVGGTTDTQYF. In DNA form, the CDR3 reads TGTGCCAGCAGCTTAGCGGTGGGGGGTACGACAGATACGCAGTATTTT.

This clonotype has just a few counts. The genes are TRBV6-2 or TRBV6-3 and TRBJ1-1; possible D gene TRBD1, 6 bases. Germline values: CDR1 MNHEY, CDR2 SVGEGT. V shed 2 bases and J shed 2 bases, with 24 bases lying between them. The CDR3 length is 19 residues. The CDR3: CASSYDFRATGSYNTEAFF. The DNA of the CDR3 is TGTGCCAGCAGTTACGATTTTAGGGCCACAGGGTCGTACAACACTGAAGCTTTCTTT.

This clonotype was observed a handful of times. The V call is TRBV25-1, the J call TRBJ1-1; D unresolved. Germline V lookup: CDR1 MGHDK, CDR2 SYGVNS. V gave up 1 base and J gave up 1 base, with 7 bases separating them. There are 14 residues in the CDR3. CDR3 bases: TGTGCCAGCAGTGAATCCGACAAGAACACTGAAGCTTTCTTT. It is translated as CASSESDKNTEAFF.

The chain carries TRBV3-1 and TRBJ1-2, with TRBD1 identical over 9 bases. The CDR3 spans 16 residues. V lost 4 bases, J lost 5 bases, and 11 bases stayed unmatched. The germline V gene encodes CDR1 LGHDT and CDR2 YNNKEL (reference sequence). CDR3 region: CASSRLIQGAGYGYTF. In nucleotides, the CDR3 is TGTGCCAGCAGCCGCCTGATACAGGGGGCCGGATATGGCTACACCTTC.

The chain recombines TRBV30 with TRBJ2-1; D may be TRBD2 (6 bases). Trimming shortened V by 4 bases and J by 7 bases, and 14 bases separated the two germline ends. Per the germline V gene, CDR1 is GTSNPN and CDR2 is SVGIG (reference sequence). The CDR3 extends over 13 amino acids. In nucleotides, the CDR3 is TGTGCCTGGAACATCAACCGGGGGAATGAGCAGTTCTTC. Translated: CAWNINRGNEQFF.

The chain has TRBV29-1 and TRBJ2-1; possibly TRBD2 for D (6 bases). With 6 bases removed from V and 3 bases from J, the gap between germline ends came to 15 bases. Germline V gene data show CDR1 as SQVTM and CDR2 as ANQGSEA. This CDR3 is 14 amino acids long. The CDR3 bases are TGCAGCGTGACAAGGCTGGGGGGCTACAATGAGCAGTTCTTC. It codes for CSVTRLGGYNEQFF.

This chain connects TRBV25-1 to TRBJ2-7, with a tentative D call TRBD1 (6 bases). The V and J ends lost 3 bases and 0 bases respectively, with 12 bases between them. This CDR3 spans 15 amino acids. Germline V gives CDR1 MGHDK, CDR2 SYGVNS. The CDR3 sequence: CASSDPGASSYEQYF. The DNA of the CDR3 is TGTGCCAGCAGTGACCCAGGGGCTAGCTCCTACGAGCAGTACTTC.

This clonotype was seen a few times. CDR3 bases: TGCAGTGCTAGACACAGACAGGCGGGCGTCTCGAACACTGAAGCTTTCTTT. Residues: CSARHRQAGVSNTEAFF. V is TRBV20-1 and J is TRBJ1-1, with TRBD1 as a possible D gene (6 bases). In germline, CDR1 is DFQATT, CDR2 SNEGSKA (reference sequence). The V end lost 2 bases, the J end lost 1 base, and 20 bases lay between the germline ends. This CDR3 comprises 17 residues.

The J gene is TRBJ1-6, the V gene TRBV6-1; D ambiguous. Trimming shortened V by 7 bases and J by 4 bases, and 14 bases separated the two germline ends. Germline V gene sequence: CDR1 MNHNS, CDR2 SASEGT. The CDR3 is made up of 15 amino acids. CDR3 DNA: TGTGCCAGCAAGCGGCTCCGGCAGTATAATTCACCCCTCCACTTT. Protein: CASKRLRQYNSPLHF.

V and J are TRBV20-1 and TRBJ2-1; D perhaps matches TRBD2 (5 bases). Trimming took off 0 bases at V and 7 bases at J, with 25 bases between the two ends. CDR1 and CDR2 from the germline V gene are DFQATT and SNEGSKA (reference sequence). This CDR3 is 18 amino acids long. Written as DNA, the CDR3 is TGCAGTGCTAGAGACCCACTATCTGGGTACCCGAGCGGAAATGAGCAGTTCTTC. Protein product: CSARDPLSGYPSGNEQFF.

The J gene is TRBJ1-1, the V gene TRBV3-1; no definite D call. This CDR3 comprises 14 residues. The V end was cut by 5 bases, the J end by 5 bases, with 15 bases between. Germline V gives CDR1 LGHDT, CDR2 YNNKEL (reference sequence). The CDR3 coding sequence is TGTGCCAGCAGCTCGAGACCCTCTGCGACTGAAGCTTTCTTT. This translates into CASSSRPSATEAFF.

The rearrangement uses TRBV7-2 and TRBJ1-1; D is uncertain. Per the germline V gene, CDR1 is SGHTA and CDR2 is FQGNSA. Trimming pared 1 base from V and 0 bases from J, leaving 9 bases between. The CDR3 spans 15 residues. CDR3 in DNA: TGTGCCAGCAGCTTAGAGAGCTCAATGAACACTGAAGCTTTCTTT. It is translated as CASSLESSMNTEAFF.

The chain combines TRBV11-2 with TRBJ1-3; no clear D gene. Germline CDR1 SGHAT, CDR2 FQNNGV. The V end lost 1 base, the J end lost 0 bases, and 7 bases lay between the germline ends. This CDR3 has 15 residues. The CDR3 DNA follows: TGTGCCAGCAGCTTAGGGAACCGCTCTGGAAACACCATATATTTT. This encodes CASSLGNRSGNTIYF.

The J gene is TRBJ2-3, the V gene TRBV3-1; 7 nucleotides match TRBD2. The CDR3 spans 16 residues. The germline V gene has CDR1 LGHDT and CDR2 YNNKEL (reference sequence). V was clipped by 4 bases and J by 2 bases; unmatched bases: 9. In nucleotides, the CDR3 is TGTGCCAGCAGCCCGGCAGCGGGACTTGACACAGATACGCAGTATTTT. Its translation is CASSPAAGLDTDTQYF.